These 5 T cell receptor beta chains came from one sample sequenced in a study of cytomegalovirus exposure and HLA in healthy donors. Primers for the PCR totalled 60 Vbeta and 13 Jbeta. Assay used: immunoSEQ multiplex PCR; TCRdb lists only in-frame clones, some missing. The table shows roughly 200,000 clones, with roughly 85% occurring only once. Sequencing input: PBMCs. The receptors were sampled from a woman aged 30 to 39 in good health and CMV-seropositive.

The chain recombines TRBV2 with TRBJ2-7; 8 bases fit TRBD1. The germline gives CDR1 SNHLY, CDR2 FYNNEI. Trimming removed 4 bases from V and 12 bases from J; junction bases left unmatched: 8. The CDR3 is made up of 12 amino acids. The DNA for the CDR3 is TGTGCCAGCAGTGTTAGGACAGGGAAAAGGTACTTC. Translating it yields CASSVRTGKRYF.

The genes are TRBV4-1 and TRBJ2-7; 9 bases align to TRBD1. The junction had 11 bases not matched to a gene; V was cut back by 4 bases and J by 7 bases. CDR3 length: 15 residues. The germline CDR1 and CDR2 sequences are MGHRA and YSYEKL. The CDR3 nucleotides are TGCGCCAGCAGCCGAGACAGGGGGGCTTTGAGTGAGCAGTACTTC. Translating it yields CASSRDRGALSEQYF.

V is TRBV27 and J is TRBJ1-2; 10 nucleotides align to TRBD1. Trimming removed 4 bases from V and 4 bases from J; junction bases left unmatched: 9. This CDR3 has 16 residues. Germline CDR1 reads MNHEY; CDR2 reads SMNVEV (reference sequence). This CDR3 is CASSSSAGTGAYGYTF. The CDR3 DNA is TGTGCCAGCAGTTCAAGTGCCGGGACAGGGGCCTATGGCTACACCTTC.

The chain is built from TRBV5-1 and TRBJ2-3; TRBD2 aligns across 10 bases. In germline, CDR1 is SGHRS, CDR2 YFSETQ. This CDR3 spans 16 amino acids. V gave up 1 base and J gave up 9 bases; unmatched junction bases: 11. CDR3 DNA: TGCGCCAGCAGCTTGAGTCCTAGCGGGGGTCTTCAGACGCAGTATTTT. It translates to CASSLSPSGGLQTQYF.

CDR3: CASSSYPGTGVGEQYF. As DNA, the CDR3 is TGTGCCAGTAGTAGTTACCCCGGGACAGGGGTTGGCGAGCAGTACTTC. This rearrangement joins TRBV19 to TRBJ2-7; 10 bases are shared with TRBD1. This CDR3 has 16 amino acids. Trimming at V came to 4 bases and at J to 6 bases, leaving 12 bases not matched to a gene. From germline, CDR1 is LNHDA and CDR2 SQIVND (reference sequence).